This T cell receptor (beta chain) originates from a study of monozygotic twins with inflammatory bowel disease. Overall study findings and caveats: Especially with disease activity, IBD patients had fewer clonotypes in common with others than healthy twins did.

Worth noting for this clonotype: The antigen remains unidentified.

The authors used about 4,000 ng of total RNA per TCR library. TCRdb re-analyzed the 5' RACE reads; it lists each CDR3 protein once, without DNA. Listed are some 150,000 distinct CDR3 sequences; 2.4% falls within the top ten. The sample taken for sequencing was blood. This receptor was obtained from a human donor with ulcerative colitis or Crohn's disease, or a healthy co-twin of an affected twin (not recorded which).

CDR3 amino acids: CASSTQRQTSYEQYF. The J gene is TRBJ2-7, the V gene TRBV18. CDR1 is KGHSH and CDR2 is LQKENI in the germline V gene. This CDR3 has 15 residues.